These 6 T cell receptor beta chains share one sample of origin, sequenced in a study of cytomegalovirus exposure and HLA in healthy donors. The PCR contained 60 Vbeta and 13 Jbeta primers. Produced via immunoSEQ multiplex PCR; TCRdb's table is partial and in-frame only. The sample contains 110,000 or so clones, around 15% of which appear only once. Sequenced: PBMCs. The receptor source for this set is a female donor in good health and CMV-seronegative.

The rearrangement uses TRBV2 and TRBJ1-2; D is ambiguous. This CDR3 is built from 13 residues. Trimming took off 7 bases at V and 7 bases at J, with 16 bases between the two ends. The germline V gene has CDR1 SNHLY and CDR2 FYNNEI. The chain's CDR3 is CASTSGRVGGYTF. The DNA of the CDR3 is TGTGCCAGCACCTCGGGGAGGGTAGGTGGCTACACCTTC.

V usage is TRBV6-5 and J usage is TRBJ1-5; TRBD1 matches 7 bases. The J segment lost 6 bases and the V segment lost 5 bases, leaving 7 bases of the junction unmatched. The CDR3 has 14 residues. In germline, CDR1 is MNHEY, CDR2 SVGAGI. The CDR3 nucleotides are TGTGCCAGCAGTCAACAGGGGTGGGTTCAGCCCCAGCATTTT. Protein product: CASSQQGWVQPQHF.

The CDR3: CASSDGTSGGQLQETQYF. CDR3 nucleotides: TGTGCCAGCAGTGATGGGACTAGCGGGGGCCAACTCCAAGAGACCCAGTACTTC. The chain is built from TRBV25-1 and TRBJ2-5; 14 bases are shared with TRBD2. Germline trimming cut 3 bases from V and 1 base from J; bases unmatched to any gene: 7. Germline CDR1 and CDR2: MGHDK and SYGVNS. The CDR3 runs to 18 residues.

The chain combines TRBV2 with TRBJ2-1; D perhaps matches TRBD1 (5 bases). The CDR3 has 14 amino acids. Germline CDR1 SNHLY, CDR2 FYNNEI. Between the trimmed V and J ends, which lost 5 bases and 5 bases, there was a span of 13 bases. The CDR3 loop reads CASSLGAIDNEQFF. CDR3 nucleotide sequence: TGTGCCAGCAGTCTAGGGGCTATAGACAATGAGCAGTTCTTC. The full variable domain, in which reference TRBV2 and TRBJ2-1 provide the parts outside the CDR3, is EPEVTQTPSHQVTQMGQEVILRCVPISNHLYFYWYRQILGQKVEFLVSFYNNEISEKSEIFDDQFSVERPDGSNFTLKIRSTKLEDSAMYFCASSLGAIDNEQFFGPGTRLTVL.

This chain uses TRBV19 with TRBJ2-1; perhaps TRBD2 as D (6 bases). The V end was cut by 1 base, the J end by 4 bases, with 17 bases between. CDR3 length: 17 residues. CDR1 and CDR2 (germline): LNHDA, SQIVND (reference sequence). The DNA for the CDR3 is TGTGCCAGTAGTATAGTCGGGAGCCGCTACCCATACAATGAGCAGTTCTTC. As protein: CASSIVGSRYPYNEQFF. The variable domain in full, completed from reference TRBV19 and TRBJ2-1, reads DGGITQSPKYLFRKEGQNVTLSCEQNLNHDAMYWYRQDPGQGLRLIYYSQIVNDFQKGDIAEGYSVSREKKESFPLTVTSAQKNPTAFYLCASSIVGSRYPYNEQFFGPGTRLTVL.

This clone was detected only a few times. V usage is TRBV5-6 and J usage is TRBJ1-1, with unresolved D. The V and J ends lost 3 bases and 5 bases respectively, with 8 bases between them. The CDR3 runs 12 residues. Looked up from germline, CDR1 is SGHDT and CDR2 is YYEEEE. CDR3 residues: CASSWASTEAFF. CDR3 bases: TGTGCCAGCAGCTGGGCTTCGACTGAAGCTTTCTTT.